These T cell receptor beta chains were read from a single sample in a study of blood T cell repertoires in COVID-19. TCRdb keeps only in-frame clones here, not all; method: immunoSEQ multiplex PCR. The table lists fewer than 200,000 clones, 76% of them singletons. The sequencing input was peripheral blood. These receptors all stem from a woman of 80 years or more with acute or convalescent COVID-19. Each CDR3 is given with its conserved first and last residue. A D gene is named only where the DNA matches it firmly. Size is omitted from some rows. Given values are once, few, many or a class for expanded clones.

V gene	D gene	J gene	clone size	CDR3 protein	CDR3 DNA
TRBV6-5	TRBD2	TRBJ2-7	.	CASSSPSGRAYEQYF	TGTGCCAGCAGCTCTCCTAGCGGGAGGGCCTACGAGCAGTACTTC
TRBV5-1	TRBD1	TRBJ1-4	.	CASSQEPPTGQGAVSEKLFF	TGCGCCAGCAGCCAAGAGCCACCAACTGGACAGGGGGCGGTCAGTGAAAAACTGTTTTTT
TRBV6-6	.	TRBJ2-5	few	CASSPTRDAKETQYF	TGTGCCAGCAGTCCGACTCGGGATGCAAAAGAGACCCAGTACTTC
TRBV9	TRBD2	TRBJ2-2	.	CASSVDVAGTGELFF	TGTGCCAGCAGCGTAGATGTAGCGGGGACCGGGGAGCTGTTTTTT
TRBV2	TRBD1	TRBJ1-6	.	CASTGMDRADSGSPLHF	TGTGCCAGCACGGGGATGGACAGGGCTGACTCTGGTTCACCCCTCCACTTT
TRBV7-7	.	TRBJ2-2	few	CASSATRRTGELFF	TGTGCTAGCAGCGCAACTCGGAGGACCGGGGAGCTGTTTTTT
TRBV9	.	TRBJ1-2	.	CASSGGGQRSYGYTF	TGTGCCAGCAGCGGCGGGGGGCAGCGGAGCTATGGCTACACCTTC
TRBV2	TRBD1	TRBJ1-1	.	CASRDPGQGAGTEAFF	TGTGCCAGCAGAGACCCGGGACAGGGGGCGGGTACTGAAGCTTTCTTT
TRBV10-1	TRBD2	TRBJ2-7	.	CASSEGSGRASFGYEQYF	TGCGCCAGCAGTGAGGGTAGCGGGAGGGCCTCATTCGGATACGAGCAGTACTTC
TRBV19	.	TRBJ1-3	.	CVPDSSGNTIYF	TGTGTCCCAGATTCGTCCGGAAACACCATATATTTT
TRBV6-5	.	TRBJ1-4	.	CASSRAGTNEKLFF	TGTGCCAGCAGTCGGGCCGGGACAAATGAAAAACTGTTTTTT
TRBV24-1	.	TRBJ1-2	few	CATSQEGDGYTF	TGTGCCACCAGTCAAGAGGGTGATGGCTACACCTTC
TRBV6-1	.	TRBJ1-5	once	CASSEAIGRGSHQPQHF	TGTGCCAGCAGTGAAGCGATTGGAAGGGGATCCCATCAGCCCCAGCATTTT
TRBV7-2	TRBD2	TRBJ2-1	.	CASSLSVSGGLDEQFF	TGTGCCAGCAGCTTATCAGTTAGCGGGGGTCTTGATGAGCAGTTCTTC
TRBV5-4	TRBD1	TRBJ1-2	few	CASSLDRGSYGYTF	TGTGCCAGCAGCTTGGACAGGGGGAGCTATGGCTACACCTTC
TRBV3-1/TRBV3-2	.	TRBJ1-1	.	CASSPTDDTEAFF	TGTGCCAGCAGTCCGACAGACGACACTGAAGCTTTCTTT
TRBV12-5	TRBD1	TRBJ1-6	.	CASGRQGGNSPLHF	TGTGCTAGTGGTCGACAGGGGGGCAATTCACCCCTCCACTTT
TRBV5-8	TRBD1	TRBJ1-2	.	CASSLTHGQGLGYGYTF	TGTGCCAGCAGCTTGACCCACGGACAGGGGTTGGGCTATGGCTACACCTTC
TRBV5-4	TRBD1	TRBJ2-3	.	CASSSGTGTTDTQYF	TGTGCCAGCAGCTCGGGGACAGGGACCACAGATACGCAGTATTTT
TRBV7-8	TRBD1	TRBJ1-4	.	CASSHNRGTTNEKLFF	TGTGCCAGCAGCCACAACAGGGGAACAACTAATGAAAAACTGTTTTTT
TRBV5-6	.	TRBJ2-1	.	CASTGLRGISYNEQFF	TGTGCCAGCACCGGCCTGCGAGGGATCTCCTACAATGAGCAGTTCTTC
TRBV19	.	TRBJ2-1	.	CASHIQGGGYNEQFF	TGTGCCAGCCACATACAGGGCGGAGGATACAATGAGCAGTTCTTC
TRBV5-1	.	TRBJ2-7	.	CASSLGQEIYEQYF	TGCGCCAGCAGCTTGGGGCAGGAAATCTACGAGCAGTACTTC
TRBV5-1	TRBD1	TRBJ1-1	.	CASSLQGLGTEAFF	TGCGCCAGCAGCTTACAGGGGTTAGGCACTGAAGCTTTCTTT
TRBV7-2	TRBD1	TRBJ1-1	.	CASSVGTGGREAFF	TGTGCCAGCAGCGTTGGGACAGGGGGTCGGGAAGCTTTCTTT
TRBV5-1	.	TRBJ2-1	.	CASSPGGGFENEQFF	TGCGCCAGCAGCCCGGGAGGGGGCTTCGAGAATGAGCAGTTCTTC
TRBV7-2	TRBD2	TRBJ2-7	once	CASSPKPSSSGGANYEQYF	TGTGCCAGCAGCCCCAAACCCTCAAGTAGCGGGGGGGCCAACTACGAGCAGTACTTC
TRBV11-2	TRBD1	TRBJ1-1	.	CASRLQGSTEAFF	TGTGCCAGCCGATTACAGGGGTCCACTGAAGCTTTCTTT